One and the same sample provided the 18 T cell receptor beta chains below, sequenced in a study of human T cells and chemical hapten exposure. Time point denoted: patch test 1, 2 weeks after DPC sensitization. Regarding treatment: therapeutic diphenylcyclopropenone sensitization with weekly scalp DPC. One entry per CDR3 protein results from TCRdb running MiXCR on the RACE reads. The data contain under 130,000 distinct CDR3 sequences, around 10% of them seen just once; the ten biggest clones take up around 3.5%. The sequencing here drew on whole blood, taken in connection with sensitization to the hapten diphenylcyclopropenone (DPC). These receptors were obtained from a woman aged 40 to 49 with alopecia areata. Some clones in this sample may be carry-over from other donors' samples.

Details on this clonotype: This may be a read error, as it is one base from a much larger clone. The V call is TRBV20-1, the J call TRBJ2-7; D is undetermined. V was trimmed by 4 bases and J by 3 bases, leaving 19 bases between them. The CDR3 runs to 15 residues. Germline-derived CDR1 and CDR2 are DFQATT and SNEGSKA (reference sequence). The CDR3 here is CSATVAATSLYEQYF. The CDR3, as DNA: TGCAGTGCTACTGTAGCAGCAACCTCTCTCTACGAGCAGTACTTC.

This clonotype was picked up many times. V and J are TRBV20-1 and TRBJ2-7, with D uncertain. In germline, CDR1 is DFQATT, CDR2 SNEGSKA (reference sequence). The CDR3 is made up of 14 amino acids. The V end was cut by 6 bases, the J end by 0 bases, with 15 bases between. This CDR3 is CSAEDRRSSYEQYF. The CDR3 bases are TGCAGTGCAGAAGACCGAAGGAGCTCCTACGAGCAGTACTTC.

There are a few counts of this clonotype. This sequence joins TRBV29-1 and TRBJ2-1; perhaps TRBD1 as D (5 bases). The germline gives CDR1 SQVTM, CDR2 ANQGSEA. CDR3 length: 11 residues. Deletions cut 7 bases from V and 4 bases from J, with 8 bases between. The CDR3 spells CSGTGYNEQFF. The CDR3 DNA reads as TGCAGCGGTACAGGTTACAATGAGCAGTTCTTC.

Only a few counts were recorded for this clonotype. The gene calls are TRBV29-1 and TRBJ2-5, with a weak D call TRBD2 (5 bases). Germline assignment: CDR1 SQVTM and CDR2 ANQGSEA. V lost 0 bases to trimming and J lost 0 bases, with 11 bases between them. The CDR3 is 15 residues long. The CDR3 loop is CSVEDLRAYQETQYF. The CDR3 DNA is TGCAGCGTTGAAGATCTGAGGGCGTACCAAGAGACCCAGTACTTC.

This clonotype came up many times. The chain couples TRBV7-3 to TRBJ1-2; a weak D match, TRBD1 (5 bases). Trimming removed 7 bases at V and 8 bases at J, with 23 bases between. Germline values: CDR1 SGHTA, CDR2 FQGTGA. The CDR3 is 15 residues long. CDR3 loop: CASNLGVGAAWGYTF. CDR3 bases: TGTGCCAGCAACCTTGGGGTTGGGGCTGCCTGGGGCTACACCTTC. Based on the CDR3 plus reference TRBV7-3 and TRBJ1-2, the full variable domain is GAGVSQTPSNKVTEKGKYVELRCDPISGHTALYWYRQSLGQGPEFLIYFQGTGAADDSGLPNDRFFAVRPEGSVSTLKIQRTERGDSAVYLCASNLGVGAAWGYTFGSGTRLTVV.

This clonotype was found many times. This sequence joins TRBV3-1 and TRBJ2-7, with 7 bases lining up with TRBD2. Germline CDR1 and CDR2: LGHDT and YNNKEL (reference sequence). The CDR3 extends over 13 amino acids. V was pared by 2 bases and J by 6 bases, with 4 bases of the junction left unmatched. The CDR3 region is CASSQIAGVEQYF. The CDR3 DNA reads as TGTGCCAGCAGCCAAATCGCGGGAGTCGAGCAGTACTTC.

This clonotype was seen once. This rearrangement joins TRBV14 to TRBJ2-2; D not certain. Germline CDR1 is SGHDN and CDR2 is FVKESK. This CDR3 comprises 14 residues. The V end lost 4 bases, the J end lost 1 base, and 7 bases lay between the germline ends. The chain's CDR3 is CASSPILNTGELFF. The CDR3 DNA is TGTGCCAGCAGCCCGATACTGAACACCGGGGAGCTGTTTTTT.

This clonotype has just a few counts. This chain links TRBV20-1 with TRBJ2-3, with D perhaps matching TRBD1 or TRBD2 (6 bases each). CDR3 length: 13 residues. The ends were cut back, 3 bases at V and 7 bases at J, with 14 bases in the middle. The germline gives CDR1 DFQATT, CDR2 SNEGSKA (reference sequence). CDR3 sequence reads: CSASGGPKNTQYF. CDR3 DNA: TGCAGTGCTAGCGGGGGCCCTAAGAATACGCAGTATTTT.

J is TRBJ2-6 and V is TRBV2; no reliable D call. This CDR3 region has 14 residues. V was trimmed by 4 bases and J by 1 base, leaving 5 bases between them. The V gene's germline CDR1 is SNHLY and CDR2 FYNNEI. CDR3 in amino acids: CASSGTSGANVLTF. For the CDR3, the DNA is TGTGCCAGCAGTGGTACGTCTGGGGCCAACGTCCTGACTTTC.

This clonotype was recorded a few times. The chain combines TRBV7-2 with TRBJ1-2, with D unclear. V was shortened by 5 bases and J by 4 bases, with 14 bases between the two germline ends. CDR1 SGHTA and CDR2 FQGNSA come from the germline V gene. This CDR3 spans 14 amino acids. The CDR3 is CASSHPIRSYGYTF. The CDR3 nucleotides are TGTGCCAGCAGCCACCCCATTAGGTCCTATGGCTACACCTTC.

This clonotype was detected only a few times. The chain links TRBV6-1 to TRBJ1-5; D ambiguous. Per the germline V gene, CDR1 is MNHNS and CDR2 is SASEGT. This CDR3 is built from 15 residues. V lost 0 bases, J lost 2 bases, and 8 bases lay in between. CDR3 sequence reads: CASSEAAIGNQPQHF. The CDR3 DNA is TGTGCCAGCAGTGAAGCCGCCATCGGCAATCAGCCCCAGCATTTT.

In its sample, this clonotype was seen many times. This CDR3 reads CASSQHTPGNTGELFF. Here the CDR3 DNA reads TGCGCCAGCAGCCAACACACCCCGGGGAACACCGGGGAGCTGTTTTTT. The chain has TRBV4-3 and TRBJ2-2; D is undetermined. Trimming took off 2 bases at V and 1 base at J, with 11 bases between the two ends. The CDR3 length is 16 residues. Per germline, CDR1 LGHNA and CDR2 YSLEER.

The J gene is TRBJ2-1, the V gene TRBV6-5; either TRBD1 or TRBD2 may supply D (7 bases each). CDR1 and CDR2 (germline): MNHEY, SVGAGI. Trimming stripped 6 bases from V and 0 bases from J, with 12 bases between. The CDR3 spans 15 residues. CDR3 bases: TGTGCCAGCAGGCAGGGGGGGTACTCCTACAATGAGCAGTTCTTC. Residues: CASRQGGYSYNEQFF.

The sample holds many counts of this clonotype. The V call is TRBV12-3 or TRBV12-4, the J call TRBJ2-3; D possibly corresponds to TRBD2 (5 bases). The CDR3 spans 18 residues. V was cut by 2 bases and J by 2 bases, with 20 bases left in between. Here the CDR3 DNA reads TGTGCCAGCAGTTTAAGTCGCGAGCGGCTTAGCTTCACAGATACGCAGTATTTT. It encodes CASSLSRERLSFTDTQYF.

There are many counts of this clonotype. In nucleotides, the CDR3 is TGTGCCAGCAGCTTCAGACAGGGCAGCTCCTACGAGCAGTACTTC. Amino acids: CASSFRQGSSYEQYF. The V call is TRBV9, the J call TRBJ2-7; 7 nucleotides agree with TRBD1. There are 15 residues in the CDR3. The trim removed 4 bases at V and 0 bases at J, leaving 7 bases unmatched. Germline assignment: CDR1 SGDLS and CDR2 YYNGEE.

This clonotype was counted many times. This rearrangement joins TRBV10-2 to TRBJ2-7, with 9 bases lining up with TRBD1. This CDR3 has 15 residues. V dropped 5 bases and J dropped 6; count of bases not matched to a gene: 11. Germline-derived CDR1 and CDR2 are WSHSY and SAAADI. The CDR3 DNA reads TGCGCCAGCAGTCAGAGCTTAGGACAGGGGTTCGAGCAGTACTTC. It yields the protein CASSQSLGQGFEQYF.

There are many counts of this clonotype. This chain links TRBV29-1 with TRBJ2-2; 10 nucleotides align to TRBD2. CDR1 SQVTM and CDR2 ANQGSEA come from the germline V gene. The CDR3 loop spans 13 amino acids. After removal of 6 bases from V and 6 bases from J, the junction contained 4 bases not matched to a gene. The CDR3 DNA is TGCAGCGTGGGGACTAGCGATGCCGGGGAGCTGTTTTTT. Protein product: CSVGTSDAGELFF.

The chain carries TRBV18 and TRBJ1-1, with a weak D call TRBD1 (6 bases). Germline loops: CDR1 KGHSH, CDR2 LQKENI. The CDR3 length is 18 residues. V shed 1 base and J shed 1 base, with 19 bases lying between them. The CDR3 spells CASSPRVGGRTTNTEAFF. CDR3 DNA: TGTGCCAGCTCACCACGGGTGGGGGGGCGTACAACGAACACTGAAGCTTTCTTT.